This entry describes one TCR beta chain. Its antigen is as yet unknown. The sample originates from a study of T cell responses to AZD1222 COVID-19 vaccine. Study outcomes and limitations: There were vaccine-associated CD4 TCRs across spike, dominant at 160-218 and 743-854. An increase in Spike-specific TCR breadth and depth was observed after two AZD1222 doses.

CDR1 is SGHRS, CDR2 YFSETQ, per germline. This CDR3 has 13 amino acids. V was clipped by 4 bases and J by 4 bases; unmatched bases: 2. Clones were sequenced by immunoSEQ multiplex PCR, and TCRdb holds only the in-frame ones, with some missing. This sample has about 110,000 clones, with 88% found just once. This TCR derives from an adult who received the AZD1222 COVID-19 vaccine. The sample in question was peripheral blood, obtained 28 days after the second AZD1222 dose. V and J are TRBV5-1 and TRBJ1-1; 9 nucleotides match TRBD1. CDR3 sequence reads: CASSVTGGTEAFF. DNA of the CDR3: TGCGCCAGCAGCGTGACAGGGGGCACTGAAGCTTTCTTT.